These 11 T cell receptor beta chains share one sample of origin, sequenced in a study of control samples from healthy donors and cancer patients. TCRdb keeps only in-frame clones here, not all; method: immunoSEQ multiplex PCR. The sample carries about 38,000 clones, around four fifths recorded once. The sequencing sample was made of PBMCs. The receptors stem from an older woman with lung cancer.

This chain links TRBV10-3 with TRBJ2-7, with 9 nucleotides matching TRBD2. The germline V gene encodes CDR1 ENHRY and CDR2 SYGVKD. This CDR3 is 14 amino acids long. V lost 5 bases and J lost 4; bases outside the gene matches: 6. The CDR3 region has the DNA TGTGCCATCAGTCCAGGACTAGCGAGGTACGAGCAGTACTTC. The encoded protein is CAISPGLARYEQYF.

This chain links TRBV18 with TRBJ1-4, with no clear D. Germline CDR1 reads KGHSH; CDR2 reads LQKENI. The germline V and J ends were trimmed by 2 bases and 5 bases, with 6 bases remaining between them. This CDR3 region has 13 residues. The CDR3 nucleotides are TGTGCCAGCTCACCAATTTCGAATGAAAAACTGTTTTTT. It yields the protein CASSPISNEKLFF.

This sequence joins TRBV4-2 and TRBJ2-1; no reliable D call. V lost 3 bases and J lost 5, with 11 bases in between. This CDR3 region has 14 residues. Germline assignment: CDR1 LGHNA and CDR2 YNFKEQ. The CDR3 spells CASSQGFSNNEQFF. CDR3 nucleotides: TGTGCCAGCAGCCAGGGATTTAGCAACAATGAGCAGTTCTTC.

The V call is TRBV3-1 (or the pseudogene TRBV3-2), the J call TRBJ2-3, with 10 bases matching TRBD2. Germline CDR1 reads LGHDT; CDR2 reads YNNKEL (reference sequence). CDR3 length equals 14 residues. The V gene end was trimmed by 7 bases and the J gene end by 1 base; junction bases not matched to a gene: 2. CDR3 in amino acids: CASKRGGGTDTQYF. Here the CDR3 DNA reads TGTGCCAGCAAGCGGGGGGGTGGCACAGATACGCAGTATTTT.

The rearrangement joins TRBV3-1 (or the pseudogene TRBV3-2) to TRBJ1-2; a possible D gene is TRBD1 (6 bases). The V end lost 1 base, the J end lost 3 bases, and 15 bases lay between the germline ends. Germline loops: CDR1 LGHDT, CDR2 YNNKEL (reference sequence). The CDR3 covers 16 residues. The CDR3 region is CASSQGLLGAYYGYTF. The CDR3 nucleotides are TGTGCCAGCAGCCAAGGGCTGTTGGGGGCTTACTATGGCTACACCTTC.

The chain employs TRBV20-1 and TRBJ2-3; possibly TRBD2 for D (6 bases). Germline CDR1 and CDR2: DFQATT and SNEGSKA (reference sequence). The germline V and J ends were trimmed by 5 bases and 14 bases, with 17 bases remaining between them. This CDR3 has 11 residues. CDR3 DNA sequence: TGCAGTGCTCCCCAGGGCGGGACGTGGTATTTT. Translation gives CSAPQGGTWYF.

The chain employs TRBV13 and TRBJ2-7; D might be TRBD1 (6 bases). CDR3 length: 16 amino acids. The V end lost 4 bases, the J end lost 6 bases, and 22 bases lay between the germline ends. Looked up from germline, CDR1 is PRHDT and CDR2 is FYEKMQ (reference sequence). The chain's CDR3 is CASSSFPRGRAGEQYF. The CDR3, as DNA: TGTGCCAGCAGCTCCTTCCCCAGGGGTCGGGCGGGCGAGCAGTACTTC. Full variable domain (rest looked up from reference TRBV13 and TRBJ2-7): AAGVIQSPRHLIKEKRETATLKCYPIPRHDTVYWYQQGPGQDPQFLISFYEKMQSDKGSIPDRFSAQQFSDYHSELNMSSLELGDSALYFCASSSFPRGRAGEQYFGPGTRLTVT.

Points on this clone: Sequence at one end of the junction differs from germline and may be a read error. This chain connects TRBV11-3 to TRBJ2-2, with D possibly being TRBD1 or TRBD2 (6 bases each). The CDR3 has 13 residues. Germline CDR1 SGHNT, CDR2 YENEEA. The chain's CDR3 is CASSSDRRGEPFF. The CDR3 DNA reads as TGTGCCAGCAGCTCCGACAGGCGCGGGGAGCCGTTTTTT. Full variable domain (rest looked up from reference TRBV11-3 and TRBJ2-2): EAGVVQSPRYKIIEKKQPVAFWCNPISGHNTLYWYLQNLGQGPELLIRYENEEAVDDSQLPKDRFSAERLKGVDSTLKIQPAELGDSAVYLCASSSDRRGEPFFGEGSRLTVL.

V gene TRBV19 combines with J gene TRBJ2-7, with 7 bases matching TRBD2. The CDR3 is 15 residues long. CDR1 is LNHDA and CDR2 is SQIVND in the germline V gene (reference sequence). J lost 2 bases, V lost 0 bases, and 4 bases had no gene match. CDR3 region: CASSIDGGYTYEQYF. Here the CDR3 DNA reads TGTGCCAGTAGTATAGACGGGGGGTACACCTACGAGCAGTACTTC.

This clone was counted a few times. In DNA, the CDR3 is TGCGCCAGCAGCCAAGAGAGACTAGCGGCCTACAATGAGCAGTTCTTC. It translates to CASSQERLAAYNEQFF. The chain recombines TRBV4-3 with TRBJ2-1; 9 positions match TRBD2. Germline V lookup: CDR1 LGHNA, CDR2 YSLEER. The ends lost 0 bases at V and 2 bases at J; junction bases unmatched: 2. CDR3 length: 16 amino acids.

V usage is TRBV7-9 and J usage is TRBJ2-1, with 11 nucleotides matching TRBD2. Germline CDR1 and CDR2: SEHNR and FQNEAQ (reference sequence). Trimming took 5 bases from V and 4 from J; bases not matched to a gene: 7. The length of the CDR3 is 16 residues. This chain's CDR3 is CASSQLGLAVYNEQFF. CDR3 nucleotide sequence: TGTGCCAGCAGCCAATTGGGACTAGCGGTTTACAATGAGCAGTTCTTC.